These 24 T cell receptor beta chains originate from one sample sequenced in a study of Graves' ophthalmopathy and Graves' hyperthyroidism. RNA transcripts were the template, and TCR beta CDR3 regions were amplified from them. HTBI primers primed a first-round RT-PCR, and a second-round multiplex PCR followed. TCRdb fed the multiplex PCR reads into MiXCR, producing one record per CDR3 protein. The sample includes approximately 500,000 distinct CDR3 sequences, roughly 14% of them seen just once. The material sequenced was blood. These receptors all come from a woman in her twenties or thirties with Graves' ophthalmopathy.

This chain links TRBV20-1 with TRBJ2-2; tentative D call: TRBD1 (5 bases). The CDR3 is made up of 16 amino acids. V was pared by 0 bases and J by 4 bases, with 15 bases between. The germline V gene has CDR1 DFQATT and CDR2 SNEGSKA (reference sequence). The CDR3 DNA reads as TGCAGTGCTAGAGATGAGAAGGGGATGGTCACCGGGGAGCTGTTTTTT. Amino acids: CSARDEKGMVTGELFF.

The J gene is TRBJ2-2, the V gene TRBV25-1, with 8 bases that match TRBD1. V was pared by 6 bases and J by 3 bases, with 6 bases of the junction left unmatched. Germline V gene sequence: CDR1 MGHDK, CDR2 SYGVNS. This CDR3 is 15 amino acids long. CDR3 sequence reads: CASRPGQVDTGELFF. Written as DNA, the CDR3 is TGTGCCAGCAGACCGGGACAGGTAGACACCGGGGAGCTGTTTTTT. Based on the CDR3 plus reference TRBV25-1 and TRBJ2-2, the full variable domain is EADIYQTPRYLVIGTGKKITLECSQTMGHDKMYWYQQDPGMELHLIHYSYGVNSTEKGDLSSESTVSRIRTEHFPLTLESARPSHTSQYLCASRPGQVDTGELFFGEGSRLTVL.

This clonotype showed up many times. The gene calls are TRBV6-5 and TRBJ1-1, with no clear D. The CDR3 has 15 residues. Germline V gene lookup returns CDR1 MNHEY and CDR2 SVGAGI. Trimming took off 0 bases at V and 3 bases at J, with 11 bases between the two ends. The CDR3 reads CASSYSDEWDTEAFF. The CDR3 DNA sequence: TGTGCCAGCAGTTACTCCGATGAATGGGACACTGAAGCTTTCTTT.

The table lists this clonotype with a few counts. The chain is built from TRBV6-1 and TRBJ2-3; D may match TRBD1 or TRBD2 (6 bases each). V was trimmed by 6 bases and J by 4 bases, leaving 14 bases between them. This CDR3 is built from 14 residues. Per the germline V gene, CDR1 is MNHNS and CDR2 is SASEGT. The CDR3 reads CASSSRRGADTQYF. CDR3 sequence (DNA): TGTGCCAGCAGCTCGAGGAGGGGGGCAGATACGCAGTATTTT.

This clonotype was picked up many times. The chain joins TRBV6-1 to TRBJ2-7; 7 nucleotides line up with TRBD2. Looked up from germline, CDR1 is MNHNS and CDR2 is SASEGT. The CDR3 runs 15 residues. Trimming cost V 4 bases and J 0 bases; bases outside gene matches: 6. In nucleotides, the CDR3 is TGTGCCAGCAGTGCGGGACTAACCGGCTCCTACGAGCAGTACTTC. Its translation is CASSAGLTGSYEQYF.

The CDR3, as DNA: TGTGCCAGCAGCTTAGACACGGGACAGAGCCCTTTCTTT. Residues: CASSLDTGQSPFF. This chain joins TRBV11-2 and TRBJ1-1; 7 positions match TRBD1. V lost 0 bases, J lost 12 bases, and 7 bases stayed unmatched. The CDR3 spans 13 residues. Germline loops: CDR1 SGHAT, CDR2 FQNNGV.

Many counts were recorded for this clonotype. The chain is built from TRBV12-3 or TRBV12-4 and TRBJ1-2, with 10 nucleotides matching TRBD1. The CDR3 length is 15 residues. V shed 7 bases and J 8 bases; nucleotides not matched to a gene: 13. For the CDR3, the DNA is TGTGCCAGCACCCATGGACAGACAGGGGGCGCGGGCTACACCTTC. The encoded protein is CASTHGQTGGAGYTF.

This chain joins TRBV6-1 and TRBJ2-1; D is possibly TRBD1 or TRBD2 (5 bases each). Between the trimmed V and J ends, which lost 7 bases and 8 bases, there was a span of 15 bases. The CDR3 is made up of 13 amino acids. Germline values: CDR1 MNHNS, CDR2 SASEGT. In DNA, the CDR3 is TGTGCCAGCACCCTTGGGACCCAGGATGAGCAGTTCTTC. Its protein is CASTLGTQDEQFF.

This clonotype was found many times. The chain uses TRBV20-1 and TRBJ2-7; D possibly corresponds to TRBD2 (5 bases). The CDR3 extends over 15 amino acids. The V end was cut by 1 base, the J end by 3 bases, with 16 bases between. Germline V CDR1 and CDR2: DFQATT, SNEGSKA (reference sequence). Here the CDR3 DNA reads TGCAGTGCTAGAGCCGGGAACAATTTAGGCTACGAGCAGTACTTC. Protein sequence: CSARAGNNLGYEQYF.

This clonotype was seen at least ten times. The gene calls are TRBV2 and TRBJ2-2; no firm D call. Trimming left V 6 bases short and J 5 bases short, with 10 bases between. Germline CDR1 is SNHLY and CDR2 is FYNNEI. This CDR3 spans 13 amino acids. CDR3 amino acids: CASRVSRTGELFF. DNA of the CDR3: TGTGCCAGCAGAGTATCACGGACCGGGGAGCTGTTTTTT.

This clonotype was seen at least ten times. CDR3 in DNA: TGTGCCACAGGGGTAAGGGGAAACACCATATATTTT. This translates into CATGVRGNTIYF. The V and J genes are TRBV28 and TRBJ1-3; the D gene is possibly TRBD1 (6 bases). Germline V gene data show CDR1 as MDHEN and CDR2 as SYDVKM. V was shortened by 10 bases and J by 4 bases, with 11 bases between the two germline ends. The CDR3 spans 12 residues.

Many counts were recorded for this clonotype. The rearrangement links TRBV20-1 to TRBJ2-7, with D unresolved. The CDR3 length is 14 residues. Per the germline V gene, CDR1 is DFQATT and CDR2 is SNEGSKA (reference sequence). The CDR3 is CARRHIGRSNEQYF. The CDR3 DNA is TGCGCACGCCGACATATAGGCCGTTCGAACGAGCAGTACTTC.

This sequence joins TRBV7-9 and TRBJ2-2, with TRBD2 matching over 11 bases. This CDR3 region has 15 residues. V was pared by 6 bases and J by 5 bases, with 5 bases of the junction left unmatched. Germline V gene data show CDR1 as SEHNR and CDR2 as FQNEAQ (reference sequence). In DNA form, the CDR3 reads TGTGCCAGCAGGTCCACTAGCGGGGGTACCGGGGAGCTGTTTTTT. Its translation is CASRSTSGGTGELFF. Full variable domain (outside the CDR3, taken from reference TRBV7-9 and TRBJ2-2): DTGVSQNPRHKITKRGQNVTFRCDPISEHNRLYWYRQTLGQGPEFLTYFQNEAQLEKSRLLSDRFSAERPKGSFSTLEIQRTEQGDSAMYLCASRSTSGGTGELFFGEGSRLTVL.

The table lists this clonotype with a few counts. No DNA is shown, since the ends of the CDR3 on it are uncertain; the CDR3 is the one TCRdb lists. The chain carries TRBV5-2 and TRBJ2-6; the D call in the table, TRBD1, was not verified against the DNA. TRBV5-2 is an annotated pseudogene. Counting both end residues, the CDR3 totals 20 amino acids. The CDR3: CASYLGLAAPWGSGANVLTF.

This clonotype came up many times. The rearrangement links TRBV27 to TRBJ2-7; 9 nucleotides agree with TRBD1. Germline CDR1 and CDR2: MNHEY and SMNVEV (reference sequence). The CDR3 runs 15 residues. J gave up 4 bases and V 6 bases, and 10 bases lay outside the gene matches. DNA of the CDR3: TGTGCCAGCAGGATCGGTGGGGGACAGGGTTACGAGCAGTACTTC. It specifies CASRIGGGQGYEQYF.

About this clonotype: The junction differs from germline at one of its ends, possibly a read error. V usage is TRBV6-2 or TRBV6-3 and J usage is TRBJ2-4, with 8 nucleotides matching TRBD2. Germline V gene lookup returns CDR1 MNHEY and CDR2 SVGEGT. The CDR3 totals 15 residues. The CDR3 sequence: CASRTPGLAKNIKYF. In DNA form, the CDR3 reads TGTGCCAGCAGGACGCCCGGACTAGCCAAAAACATTAAGTACTTC.

At least ten counts were recorded for this clonotype. This chain joins TRBV12-3 or TRBV12-4 and TRBJ1-6; 7 positions match TRBD1. Trimming removed 4 bases from V and 7 bases from J; junction bases left unmatched: 7. This CDR3 has 15 residues. CDR3 DNA sequence: TGTGCCAGCAGTTCCAGGGCAGGGGGGAATTCACCCCTCCACTTT. Its protein product is CASSSRAGGNSPLHF.

This clonotype was seen many times. The chain carries TRBV9 and TRBJ1-6; D might be TRBD1 (5 bases). Germline V gives CDR1 SGDLS, CDR2 YYNGEE. This CDR3 region has 16 residues. V was pared by 0 bases and J by 6 bases, with 13 bases between. The CDR3: CASSVGTSRGNSPLHF. For the CDR3, the DNA is TGTGCCAGCAGCGTAGGGACCTCAAGGGGTAATTCACCCCTCCACTTT.

The chain uses TRBV29-1 and TRBJ2-5; no reliable D call. V was clipped by 1 base and J by 7 bases, with 16 bases between them. CDR3 size: 14 residues. Germline CDR1 reads SQVTM; CDR2 reads ANQGSEA. CDR3 amino acids: CSVEAAVRGGTQYF. The CDR3, as DNA: TGCAGCGTTGAAGCGGCGGTCCGAGGTGGGACCCAGTACTTC.

The chain carries TRBV13 and TRBJ2-4; tentative D call: TRBD1 (6 bases). The CDR3 contains 15 residues. V was trimmed by 6 bases and J by 0 bases, leaving 12 bases between them. From germline, CDR1 is PRHDT and CDR2 FYEKMQ (reference sequence). The CDR3 spells CASSHRDGAKNIQYF. CDR3 in DNA: TGTGCCAGCAGTCACAGGGATGGAGCCAAAAACATTCAGTACTTC.

The chain employs TRBV28 and TRBJ2-2, with TRBD2 identical over 10 bases. The germline V gene has CDR1 MDHEN and CDR2 SYDVKM. Unmatched junction bases numbered 4, after V lost 10 bases and J lost 2 bases. The CDR3 has 14 residues. The CDR3 here is CATKRGGNTGELFF. The CDR3 DNA reads as TGTGCCACCAAGCGGGGGGGTAACACCGGGGAGCTGTTTTTT.

This clonotype was counted a single time. The rearrangement links TRBV12-3 or TRBV12-4 to TRBJ1-5; D call uncertain. Trimming took 3 bases from V and 1 from J, leaving 10 bases between them. The CDR3 is made up of 15 amino acids. The CDR3: CASSLGGLSNQPQHF. CDR3 bases: TGTGCCAGCAGTTTGGGAGGGTTGAGCAATCAGCCCCAGCATTTT.

This clonotype was recorded many times. The genes are TRBV29-1 and TRBJ1-2; 7 bases align to TRBD1. This CDR3 has 16 residues. Trimming took 0 bases from V and 1 from J; bases not matched to a gene: 8. In germline, CDR1 is SQVTM, CDR2 ANQGSEA. For the CDR3, the DNA is TGCAGCGTTGAAGATCGCCGAACAGGGGATAACTATGGCTACACCTTC. Encoded protein: CSVEDRRTGDNYGYTF.

This clonotype was detected only a few times. This chain joins TRBV6-1 and TRBJ2-5, with TRBD1 matching 9 bases. The CDR3 spans 18 residues. Germline CDR1 reads MNHNS; CDR2 reads SASEGT. With V trimmed by 0 bases and J by 5 bases, 13 bases remained unmatched. This CDR3 is CASSEASYRGLLFETQYF. DNA for the CDR3: TGTGCCAGCAGTGAAGCGAGCTACAGGGGGCTGCTTTTTGAGACCCAGTACTTC.